Presented here are 14 T cell receptor beta chains from one specimen sequenced in a study of CD8 T cells in Susac syndrome. Random hexamers were used to reverse transcribe the RNA input (about 0.45 to 1 ug). Via MiXCR, TCRdb re-called the immunoSEQ multiplex PCR reads, giving one row per CDR3 protein. The table has about 130,000 distinct CDR3 sequences, around 94% seen once; the top ten hold over 0.065%. The sample was CD4+ T cells from PBMCs. The receptor set was obtained from a human donor in good health.

This clonotype came up once. The V call is TRBV27, the J call TRBJ1-5; D might be TRBD1 (5 bases). The CDR3 is made up of 15 amino acids. V lost 5 bases and J 4 bases, leaving 15 bases between the germline ends. Germline-derived CDR1 and CDR2 are MNHEY and SMNVEV (reference sequence). CDR3 bases: TGTGCCAGCAGTGATCAGGGAGCAGGAAATCAGCCCCAGCATTTT. It encodes CASSDQGAGNQPQHF.

The V and J genes are TRBV12-3 or TRBV12-4 and TRBJ1-2; TRBD1 aligns across 7 bases. Trimming removed 5 bases from V and 6 bases from J; junction bases left unmatched: 9. The CDR3 is 14 amino acids. Here the CDR3 reads CASSQMTGQNGYTF. CDR3 DNA: TGTGCCAGCAGTCAAATGACAGGGCAGAATGGCTACACCTTC.

The rearrangement uses TRBV5-1 and TRBJ2-7; 7 nucleotides agree with TRBD1. Germline V gene sequence: CDR1 SGHRS, CDR2 YFSETQ. This CDR3 has 16 amino acids. V lost 0 bases and J lost 7; bases outside the gene matches: 13. Here the CDR3 DNA reads TGCGCCAGCAGCTTGGGAGGGGGCCCACCTTTTAATGAGCAGTACTTC. Encoded protein: CASSLGGGPPFNEQYF.

The chain uses TRBV18 and TRBJ1-2; TRBD1 matches at 8 bases. The ends lost 1 base at V and 5 bases at J; junction bases unmatched: 12. The CDR3 extends over 17 amino acids. CDR1 and CDR2 from the germline V gene are KGHSH and LQKENI. CDR3 coding DNA: TGTGCCAGCTCACCACGGCAGGGGGCTCGGGTAGAATATGGCTACACCTTC. This codes for CASSPRQGARVEYGYTF.

Note on this clonotype: A junction boundary mismatches the germline segment, possibly from a read error. V usage is TRBV29-1 and J usage is TRBJ1-2; D ambiguous. Looked up from germline, CDR1 is SQVTM and CDR2 is ANQGSEA. The CDR3 is 12 amino acids. CDR3 protein: CSVDSGLYGYIF. The CDR3 nucleotides are TGCAGCGTTGATTCGGGCCTCTATGGCTACATCTTC.

The CDR3 DNA is TGCGCCAGCAGCCAAGCGAGAAGGGCCACTGAAGCTTTCTTT. Translated: CASSQARRATEAFF. This chain links TRBV4-1 with TRBJ1-1; D call uncertain. With 1 base removed from V and 4 bases from J, the gap between germline ends came to 10 bases. The germline V gene has CDR1 MGHRA and CDR2 YSYEKL. This CDR3 is built from 14 residues.

This clonotype has just one count. V is TRBV7-8 and J is TRBJ2-7, with 9 nucleotides matching TRBD2. V gave up 6 bases and J gave up 2 bases; unmatched junction bases: 11. This CDR3 region has 16 residues. CDR1 is SGHVS and CDR2 is FQNEAQ in the germline V gene. CDR3 bases: TGTGCCAGCAGTCAAGAGTTTGCGGGAGGGCCCTACGAGCAGTACTTC. Translation gives CASSQEFAGGPYEQYF.

This chain connects TRBV20-1 to TRBJ1-4; possible D gene TRBD1, 6 bases. The V end was cut by 0 bases, the J end by 7 bases, with 12 bases between. Germline CDR1 and CDR2: DFQATT and SNEGSKA (reference sequence). The CDR3 has 14 amino acids. This chain's CDR3 is CSARDPGGREKLFF. DNA for the CDR3: TGCAGTGCTAGAGATCCGGGGGGCCGTGAAAAACTGTTTTTT.

About this clonotype: A read error may produce the germline difference seen at one junction end. J is TRBJ1-5 and V is TRBV6-2 or TRBV6-3; 7 nucleotides match TRBD1. CDR1 and CDR2 (germline): MNHEY, SVGEGT. The CDR3 has 12 residues. The CDR3 coding sequence is TGTGCCAGCGGGGACAGCAATCAGCCCCACCATTTT. It encodes CASGDSNQPHHF.

V is TRBV19 and J is TRBJ1-1; D might be TRBD1 (5 bases). This CDR3 comprises 16 residues. From germline, CDR1 is LNHDA and CDR2 SQIVND (reference sequence). V was trimmed by 3 bases and J by 2 bases, leaving 16 bases between them. CDR3 sequence reads: CASSIPAGRVNTEAFF. The CDR3 nucleotides read TGTGCCAGTAGTATTCCGGCAGGGCGGGTTAACACTGAAGCTTTCTTT.

The table lists this clonotype with a count of one. The germline gene is not matched at one end of the junction; a read error may be the cause. The chain combines TRBV5-4 with TRBJ2-4; 9 bases align to TRBD1. The CDR3 contains 15 residues. Germline assignment: CDR1 SGHNT and CDR2 YYREEE (reference sequence). Here the CDR3 DNA reads TGTGCCAGCACCTTGGGGGGGGACAGGGAGCGGATTCAGTACTTC. Protein: CASTLGGDRERIQYF.

The chain joins TRBV29-1 to TRBJ2-5; maybe TRBD1 (5 bases). The CDR3 loop spans 13 amino acids. The germline V and J ends were trimmed by 1 base and 2 bases, with 8 bases remaining between them. Germline V gene lookup returns CDR1 SQVTM and CDR2 ANQGSEA. In nucleotides, the CDR3 is TGCAGCGTTGAAGCAGGGTATCAAGAGACCCAGTACTTC. It specifies CSVEAGYQETQYF.

The CDR3 region is CASSLAGSGRFNEQFF. As DNA, the CDR3 is TGTGCCAGCAGTTTAGCGGGTAGCGGGAGGTTCAATGAGCAGTTCTTC. The rearrangement links TRBV12-3 or TRBV12-4 to TRBJ2-1, with 10 bases lining up with TRBD2. The length of the CDR3 is 16 residues. Losses at the gene ends were 0 bases for V and 6 bases for J; bases not matched to a gene: 5.

V usage is TRBV6-2 or TRBV6-3 and J usage is TRBJ2-4, with 8 bases that match TRBD2. This CDR3 contains 17 residues. The germline CDR1 and CDR2 sequences are MNHEY and SVGEGT. With V trimmed by 2 bases and J by 1 base, 7 bases remained unmatched. The chain's CDR3 is CASSYGIAGFAKNIQYF. The CDR3 nucleotides read TGTGCCAGCAGTTACGGGATAGCGGGATTTGCCAAAAACATTCAGTACTTC.